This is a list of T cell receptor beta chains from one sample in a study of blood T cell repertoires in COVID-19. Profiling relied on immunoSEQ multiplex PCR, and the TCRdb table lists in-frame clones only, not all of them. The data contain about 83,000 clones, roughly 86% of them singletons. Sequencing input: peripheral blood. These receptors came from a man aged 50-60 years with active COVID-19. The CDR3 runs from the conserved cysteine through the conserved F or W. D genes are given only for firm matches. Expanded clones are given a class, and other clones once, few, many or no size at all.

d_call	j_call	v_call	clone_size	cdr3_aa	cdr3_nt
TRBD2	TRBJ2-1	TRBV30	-	CAGTGTSGRDGTYNEQFF	TGTGCCGGAACCGGGACTAGCGGGAGGGACGGCACCTACAATGAGCAGTTCTTC
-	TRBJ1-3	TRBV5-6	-	CASSLPGPQGGSGNTIYF	TGTGCCAGCAGCTTGCCGGGACCCCAAGGGGGCTCTGGAAACACCATATATTTT
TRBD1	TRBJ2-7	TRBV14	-	CASSRRGQGVEQYF	TGTGCCAGCAGCCGTCGGGGACAGGGGGTCGAGCAGTACTTC
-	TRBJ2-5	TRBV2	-	CASSEYETQYF	TGTGCCAGCAGTGAATATGAGACCCAGTACTTC
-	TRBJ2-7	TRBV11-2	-	CASTRLGEQYF	TGTGCCAGCACACGCCTCGGGGAGCAGTACTTC
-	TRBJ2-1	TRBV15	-	CATSNPGSAYNEQFF	TGTGCCACCAGCAACCCCGGGAGCGCCTACAATGAGCAGTTCTTC
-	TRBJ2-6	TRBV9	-	CASSPRVVGANVLTF	TGTGCCAGCAGCCCTCGGGTTGTGGGGGCCAACGTCCTGACTTTC
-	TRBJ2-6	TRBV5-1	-	CASSLGRGSGANVLTF	TGCGCCAGCAGCTTGGGAAGGGGCTCTGGGGCCAACGTCCTGACTTTC
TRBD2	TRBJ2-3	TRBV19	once	CASSIGASGDTQYF	TGTGCCAGTAGTATAGGTGCTAGCGGAGATACGCAGTATTTT
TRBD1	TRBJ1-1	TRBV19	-	CASSIVLTGADGNTEAFF	TGTGCCAGTAGTATAGTCCTGACAGGGGCCGACGGAAACACTGAAGCTTTCTTT
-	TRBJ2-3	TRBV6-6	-	CASSPVRGSSTDTQYF	TGTGCCAGCAGTCCCGTTCGGGGTTCTAGCACAGATACGCAGTATTTT
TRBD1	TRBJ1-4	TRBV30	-	CAWSVPTGGKEKLFF	TGTGCCTGGAGTGTCCCAACAGGGGGCAAGGAAAAACTGTTTTTT
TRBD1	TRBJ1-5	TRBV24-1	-	CATSDSRDRDRGNQPQHF	TGTGCCACCAGTGACTCCCGGGACAGGGACCGGGGCAATCAGCCCCAGCATTTT
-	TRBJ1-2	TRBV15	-	CATSRDRTAAGGYTF	TGTGCCACCAGCAGAGACCGGACAGCTGCGGGTGGCTACACCTTC
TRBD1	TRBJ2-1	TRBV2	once	CASRDRDWYNEQFF	TGTGCCAGCAGGGACAGGGATTGGTACAATGAGCAGTTCTTC
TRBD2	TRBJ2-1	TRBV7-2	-	CASSPSGSSNEQFF	TGTGCCAGCAGCCCTAGCGGGAGTTCGAATGAGCAGTTCTTC
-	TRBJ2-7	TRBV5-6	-	CASSDPQGYEQYF	TGTGCCAGCAGCGACCCACAGGGCTACGAGCAGTACTTC
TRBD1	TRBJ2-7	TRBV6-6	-	CASSGDRAGSYEQYF	TGTGCCAGCAGTGGGGACAGGGCGGGGTCCTACGAGCAGTACTTC
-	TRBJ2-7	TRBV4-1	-	CASSQGASYEQYF	TGCGCCAGCAGCCAAGGGGCCTCCTACGAGCAGTACTTC
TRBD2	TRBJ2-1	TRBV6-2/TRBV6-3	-	CASSYDSGRPREEQFF	TGTGCCAGCAGTTATGATAGCGGGAGGCCTAGAGAAGAGCAGTTCTTC
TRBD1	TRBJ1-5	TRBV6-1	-	CASSDWVGDRGLERHQPQHF	TGTGCCAGCAGTGATTGGGTCGGGGACAGGGGTTTAGAACGGCATCAGCCCCAGCATTTT
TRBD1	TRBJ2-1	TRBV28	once	CASISGGDEQFF	TGTGCCAGCATCTCAGGGGGCGATGAGCAGTTCTTC
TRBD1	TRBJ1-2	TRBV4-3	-	CASSRMTGANYGYTF	TGCGCCAGCAGCCGGATGACAGGGGCTAACTATGGCTACACCTTC
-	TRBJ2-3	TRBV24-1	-	CATSDLQGSTDTQYF	TGTGCCACCAGTGATCTACAGGGAAGCACAGATACGCAGTATTTT
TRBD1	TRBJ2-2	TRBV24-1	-	CATSWTGLTGELFF	TGTGCCACCAGTTGGACAGGGTTGACCGGGGAGCTGTTTTTT
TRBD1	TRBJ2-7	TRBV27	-	CASSPSGQGYEQYF	TGTGCCAGCAGTCCCTCGGGACAGGGCTACGAGCAGTACTTC
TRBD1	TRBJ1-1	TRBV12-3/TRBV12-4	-	CASSTGTGGIAFF	TGTGCCAGCAGCACCGGGACAGGGGGTATCGCTTTCTTT
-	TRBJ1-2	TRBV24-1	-	CATSDDSRQLGHGYTF	TGTGCCACCAGTGATGATTCTCGACAGTTGGGTCATGGCTACACCTTC
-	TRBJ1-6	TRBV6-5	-	CASRDSNSPLHF	TGTGCCAGCAGGGACAGTAATTCACCCCTCCACTTT
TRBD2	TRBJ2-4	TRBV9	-	CASSRQREGRRENIQYF	TGTGCCAGCAGCCGTCAGCGGGAGGGCCGAAGGGAAAACATTCAGTACTTC
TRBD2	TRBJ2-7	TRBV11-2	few	CASSGGLGSGRDHEQYF	TGTGCCAGCAGCGGCGGCCTTGGGAGCGGGAGGGACCACGAGCAGTACTTC
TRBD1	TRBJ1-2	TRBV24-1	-	CATSAPRQGPFYGYTF	TGTGCCACCAGTGCCCCAAGACAGGGGCCTTTTTATGGCTACACCTTC
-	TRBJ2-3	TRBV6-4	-	CASSDSDSSTDTQYF	TGTGCCAGCAGTGACTCGGACAGTAGCACAGATACGCAGTATTTT
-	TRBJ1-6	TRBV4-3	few	CASSQDSQGNSPLHF	TGCGCCAGCAGCCAAGATAGCCAGGGTAATTCACCCCTCCACTTT